Listed below are T cell receptor beta chains from one sample, sequenced in a study of T cell repertoires in cytomegalovirus infection. A single record per CDR3 protein comes from TCRdb applying MiXCR to the reads. The top ten hold about 6.5% of the sample, which has roughly 240,000 distinct CDR3 sequences, roughly 6.5% seen once. Sequencing used PBMCs. The receptor source for this set is a human donor in good health (CMV status not recorded). Some clones in this sample may be carry-over from other donors' samples. Each CDR3 is given with its conserved first and last residue. The order of the fields is D gene, J gene, V gene, CDR3 protein. The D gene is left open where the match is weak.

>TRBD1|TRBJ1-3|TRBV7-2
CASSHEGGYGNTIYF
>TRBD1|TRBJ2-1|TRBV28
CASSSPGQDYNEQFF
>-|TRBJ2-5|TRBV4-1
CASSAETQYF
>-|TRBJ2-5|TRBV7-2
CASSLIFAGEAETQYF
>-|TRBJ1-1|TRBV6-2/TRBV6-3
CASSYAGARVGTEAFF
>TRBD2|TRBJ2-5|TRBV7-2
CASSPRTSGGPPETQYF
>-|TRBJ1-2|TRBV7-2
CASSLSYGYTF
>-|TRBJ2-1|TRBV12-3/TRBV12-4
CASSTESGATLSYNEQFF
>-|TRBJ1-2|TRBV12-3/TRBV12-4
CASSLGQMYGYTF
>TRBD2|TRBJ2-3|TRBV29-1
CSLSGGASTDTQYF
>-|TRBJ1-6|TRBV7-9
CASSLAPRRGSNNSPLHF
>-|TRBJ1-1|TRBV12-3/TRBV12-4
CASSLIRRGLNTEAFF
>-|TRBJ1-4|TRBV29-1
CSVVSSPNEKLFF
>-|TRBJ1-5|TRBV2
CASRSTGYQHF
>TRBD1|TRBJ1-5|TRBV6-2/TRBV6-3
CASLGTAPYSNQPQHF
>TRBD2|TRBJ2-7|TRBV10-3
CAISGDSGGYEQYF